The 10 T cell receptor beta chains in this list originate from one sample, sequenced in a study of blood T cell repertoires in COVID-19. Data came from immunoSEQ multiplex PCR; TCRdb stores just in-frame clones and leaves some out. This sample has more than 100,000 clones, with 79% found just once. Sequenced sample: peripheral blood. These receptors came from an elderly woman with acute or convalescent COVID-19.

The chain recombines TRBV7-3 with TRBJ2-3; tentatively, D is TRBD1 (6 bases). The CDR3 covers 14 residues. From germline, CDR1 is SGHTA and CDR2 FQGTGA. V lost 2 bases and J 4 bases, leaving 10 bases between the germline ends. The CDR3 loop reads CASSLVGGADTQYF. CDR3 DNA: TGTGCCAGCAGCTTAGTAGGGGGAGCAGATACGCAGTATTTT. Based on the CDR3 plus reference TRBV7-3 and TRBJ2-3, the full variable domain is GAGVSQTPSNKVTEKGKYVELRCDPISGHTALYWYRQSLGQGPEFLIYFQGTGAADDSGLPNDRFFAVRPEGSVSTLKIQRTERGDSAVYLCASSLVGGADTQYFGPGTRLTVL.

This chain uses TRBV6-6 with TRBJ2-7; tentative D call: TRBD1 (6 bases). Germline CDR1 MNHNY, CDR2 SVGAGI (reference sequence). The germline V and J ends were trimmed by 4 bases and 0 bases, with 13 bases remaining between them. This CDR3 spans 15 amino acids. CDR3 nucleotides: TGTGCCAGCAGTTTTTGGACAGAGAGCTCCTACGAGCAGTACTTC. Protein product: CASSFWTESSYEQYF.

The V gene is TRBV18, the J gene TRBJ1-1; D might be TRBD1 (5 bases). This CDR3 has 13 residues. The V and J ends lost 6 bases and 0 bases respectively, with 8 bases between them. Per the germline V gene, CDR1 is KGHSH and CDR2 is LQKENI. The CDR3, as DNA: TGTGCCAGCTCTGGGGGGATGAACACTGAAGCTTTCTTT. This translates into CASSGGMNTEAFF. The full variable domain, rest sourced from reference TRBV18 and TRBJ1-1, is NAGVMQNPRHLVRRRGQEARLRCSPMKGHSHVYWYRQLPEEGLKFMVYLQKENIIDESGMPKERFSAEFPKEGPSILRIQQVVRGDSAAYFCASSGGMNTEAFFGQGTRLTVV.

For the CDR3, the DNA is TGTGCCAGCAGCTCCCTACAGGGGGCATATGGCTACACCTTC. It codes for CASSSLQGAYGYTF. The chain recombines TRBV7-2 with TRBJ1-2; 9 bases are a match to TRBD1. Germline V gives CDR1 SGHTA, CDR2 FQGNSA. This CDR3 contains 14 residues. V was pared by 4 bases and J by 5 bases, with 5 bases of the junction left unmatched.

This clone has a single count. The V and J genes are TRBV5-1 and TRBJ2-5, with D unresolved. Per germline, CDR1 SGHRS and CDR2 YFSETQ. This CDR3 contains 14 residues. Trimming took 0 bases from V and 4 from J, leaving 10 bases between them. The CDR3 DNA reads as TGCGCCAGCAGCTTGGTGTCTAGTAGAGAGACCCAGTACTTC. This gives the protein CASSLVSSRETQYF.

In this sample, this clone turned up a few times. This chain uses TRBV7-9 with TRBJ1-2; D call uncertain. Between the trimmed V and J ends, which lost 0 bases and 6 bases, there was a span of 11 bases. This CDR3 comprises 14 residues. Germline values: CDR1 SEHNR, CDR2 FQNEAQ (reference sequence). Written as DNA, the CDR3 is TGTGCCAGCAGCTTAGCCCACACCATCGATGGCTACACCTTC. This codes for CASSLAHTIDGYTF.

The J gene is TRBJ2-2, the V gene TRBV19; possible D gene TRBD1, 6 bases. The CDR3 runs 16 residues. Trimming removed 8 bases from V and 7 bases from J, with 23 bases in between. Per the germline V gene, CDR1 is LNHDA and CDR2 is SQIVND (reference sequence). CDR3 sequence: CASVQGTLNAFGELFF. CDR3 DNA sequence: TGTGCCAGTGTACAGGGTACTTTGAACGCGTTCGGGGAGCTGTTTTTT.

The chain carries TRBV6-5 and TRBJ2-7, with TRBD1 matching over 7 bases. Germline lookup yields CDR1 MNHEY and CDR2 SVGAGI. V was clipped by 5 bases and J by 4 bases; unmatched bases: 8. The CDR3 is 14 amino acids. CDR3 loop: CASSINRGSYEQYF. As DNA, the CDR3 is TGTGCCAGCAGTATCAACAGGGGTTCATACGAGCAGTACTTC.

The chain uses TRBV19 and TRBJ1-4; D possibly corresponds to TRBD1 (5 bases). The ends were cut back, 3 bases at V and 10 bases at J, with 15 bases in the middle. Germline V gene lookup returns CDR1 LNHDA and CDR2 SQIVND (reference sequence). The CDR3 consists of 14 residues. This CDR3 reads CASSIFGGDGKLFF. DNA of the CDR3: TGTGCCAGTAGTATTTTCGGGGGGGACGGAAAACTGTTTTTT.

The CDR3 DNA is TGTGCCAGCAGCCCCATACAGGCGGCAACTAATGAAAAACTGTTTTTT. Protein sequence: CASSPIQAATNEKLFF. The genes are TRBV7-6 and TRBJ1-4; the D gene is possibly TRBD1 (5 bases). The CDR3 sequence is 16 residues long. Germline CDR1 SGHVS, CDR2 FNYEAQ. V gave up 5 bases and J gave up 0 bases, with 13 bases separating them.